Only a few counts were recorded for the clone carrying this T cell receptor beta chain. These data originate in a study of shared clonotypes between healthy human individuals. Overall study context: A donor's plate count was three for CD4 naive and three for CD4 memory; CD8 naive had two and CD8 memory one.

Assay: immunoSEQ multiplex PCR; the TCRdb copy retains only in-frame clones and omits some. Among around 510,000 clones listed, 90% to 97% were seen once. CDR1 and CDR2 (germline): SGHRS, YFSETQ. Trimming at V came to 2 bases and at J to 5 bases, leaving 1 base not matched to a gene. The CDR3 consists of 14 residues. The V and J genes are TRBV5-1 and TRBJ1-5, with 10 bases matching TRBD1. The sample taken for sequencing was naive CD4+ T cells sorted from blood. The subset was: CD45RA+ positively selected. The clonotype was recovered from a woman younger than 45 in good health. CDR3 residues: CASSFGTGDQPQHF. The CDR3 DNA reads TGCGCCAGCAGCTTCGGGACAGGGGATCAGCCCCAGCATTTT.